This TCR beta chain comes out of a study of cytotoxic CD8 clonotypes in ibrutinib-treated CLL. The germline CDR1 and CDR2 sequences are SGHKS and YYEKEE (reference sequence). V lost 0 bases to trimming and J lost 2 bases, with 17 bases between them. The CDR3 has 17 amino acids. Comment on this clone: No antigen is known for it.

This table comes from immunoSEQ multiplex PCR, and its TCRdb copy is limited to in-frame clones, with some not included. The table includes roughly 38,000 clones, approximately 48% detected once. Study results and caveats: In sustained-remission versus progressing patients, sampling times differed. Public clonotypes, found uncommonly, either contracted or stayed stable on treatment. Baseline clonality was higher than in age-matched healthy donors and moved in step with circulating CD8+ T-cell counts. The clonality went up when patients responded to ibrutinib and dropped back toward baseline at progression.

This chain uses TRBV5-5 with TRBJ2-5, with unresolved D. The origin of this receptor is a human donor with chronic lymphocytic leukemia. This specimen consisted of PBMCs, obtained before ibrutinib treatment. The DNA for the CDR3 is TGTGCCAGCAGCTTGGGACCTGGTGGCTTGGCGCAAGAGACCCAGTACTTC. Protein product: CASSLGPGGLAQETQYF.